This T cell receptor beta chain comes out of a study of blood T cell repertoires in COVID-19. At the level of the study: The samples span acute and convalescent COVID-19 from the United States, Italy and Spain. Nucleic acid was either cDNA or gDNA, and it came from T cells, B-cell-depleted T cells, or PBMCs.

In the original processing: Estimation of nucleated cell counts relied on the amplification of reference gene primers. Using immunoSEQ multiplex PCR, the repertoire was profiled, and TCRdb retains in-frame clones only, with some absent. D and trimming come from the DNA, and the V and J calls and clone size come from that table. The data show around 150,000 clones, around four fifths seen once. The CDR3 length is 17 residues. Germline-derived CDR1 and CDR2 are LNHDA and SQIVND (reference sequence). V lost 1 base and J lost 1, with 14 bases in between. The receptor's source is a human donor in a cohort sampled during active COVID-19. Specimen: peripheral blood. The chain is built from TRBV19 and TRBJ2-1; TRBD1 might be the D (7 bases). The CDR3 protein is CASSIGRGLESYNEQFF. The CDR3 DNA reads as TGTGCCAGTAGTATAGGGAGGGGGCTAGAGTCCTACAATGAGCAGTTCTTC.